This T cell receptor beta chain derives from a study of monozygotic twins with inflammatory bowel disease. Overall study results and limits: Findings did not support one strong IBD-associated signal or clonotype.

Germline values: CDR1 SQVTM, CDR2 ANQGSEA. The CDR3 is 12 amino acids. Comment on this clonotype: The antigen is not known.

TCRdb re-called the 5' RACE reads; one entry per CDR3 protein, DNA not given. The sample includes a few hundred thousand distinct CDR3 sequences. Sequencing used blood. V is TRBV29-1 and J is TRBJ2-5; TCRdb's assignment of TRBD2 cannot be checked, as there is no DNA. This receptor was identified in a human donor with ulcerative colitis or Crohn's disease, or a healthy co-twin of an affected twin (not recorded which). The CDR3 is CSVASGGETQYF.